The next 21 T cell receptor beta chains were all read from a single sample in a study of blood T cells in healthy people across ages. Through a sample-barcoded 5' primer and a J-beta primer mix, a second PCR was run for roughly 6 to 12 cycles. TCRdb passed the 5' RACE reads through MiXCR, listing each CDR3 protein once. This table holds about 600,000 distinct CDR3 sequences, around half found once. Sequenced input: blood. The receptors were gathered from a man at least 80 years old in good health.

A few counts support this clonotype. The chain links TRBV3-1 to TRBJ2-5; D ambiguous. V dropped 2 bases and J dropped 3 bases, with 4 bases sitting between them. The CDR3 runs 12 residues. CDR1 LGHDT and CDR2 YNNKEL come from the germline V gene (reference sequence). This CDR3 reads CASSQTKETQYF. The CDR3 coding sequence is TGTGCCAGCAGCCAAACGAAAGAGACCCAGTACTTC.

The chain employs TRBV20-1 and TRBJ2-7; D unclear. V lost 1 base to trimming and J lost 1 base, with 11 bases between them. The CDR3 covers 14 residues. Germline assignment: CDR1 DFQATT and CDR2 SNEGSKA (reference sequence). The CDR3: CSARGEAQSYEQYF. CDR3 coding DNA: TGCAGTGCTAGAGGGGAAGCGCAATCCTACGAGCAGTACTTC.

This sequence joins TRBV20-1 and TRBJ2-1; D unclear. The germline V gene encodes CDR1 DFQATT and CDR2 SNEGSKA (reference sequence). The length of the CDR3 is 13 residues. V lost 2 bases and J 4 bases, leaving 9 bases between the germline ends. In DNA, the CDR3 is TGCAGTGCTAGATTCGCAGTATACAATGAGCAGTTCTTC. Protein: CSARFAVYNEQFF.

As for this clonotype: One junction end disagrees with the germline gene, perhaps due to a read error. The chain recombines TRBV28 with TRBJ2-4; a weak D match, TRBD1 (6 bases). The CDR3 runs to 16 residues. Germline-derived CDR1 and CDR2 are MDHEN and SYDVKM. CDR3 DNA: TGTGCCCGCAGTTTAGTCAGGGGTGCGGCCAAAAACATTCAGTACTTC. Translated, it gives CARSLVRGAAKNIQYF.

This clonotype has ten or more counts. The chain carries TRBV6-5 and TRBJ2-7, with a tentative D call TRBD1 (6 bases). The CDR3 consists of 13 residues. Germline V lookup: CDR1 MNHEY, CDR2 SVGAGI. V was cut by 5 bases and J by 3 bases, with 11 bases left in between. The DNA for the CDR3 is TGTGCCAGCAGTGGGGGCTATAACTACGAGCAGTACTTC. Its protein product is CASSGGYNYEQYF.

The J gene is TRBJ2-4, the V gene TRBV7-2; 12 positions agree with TRBD2. Germline lookup yields CDR1 SGHTA and CDR2 FQGNSA. The CDR3 contains 15 residues. V was pared by 5 bases and J by 7 bases, with 6 bases of the junction left unmatched. Here the CDR3 DNA reads TGTGCCAGCAGCCAACTAGCGGGGGGAGTCAACATTCAGTACTTC. It yields the protein CASSQLAGGVNIQYF.

The V gene is TRBV20-1, the J gene TRBJ2-7; no clear D gene. Germline CDR1 DFQATT, CDR2 SNEGSKA (reference sequence). The CDR3 is made up of 13 amino acids. The V end was cut by 6 bases, the J end by 4 bases, with 16 bases between. CDR3 sequence reads: CSAVPVPKYEQYF. In DNA, the CDR3 is TGCAGTGCCGTCCCCGTACCAAAATACGAGCAGTACTTC.

The genes are TRBV7-9 and TRBJ2-3; TRBD2 is a possible D gene (5 bases). The CDR3 contains 12 residues. V shed 8 bases and J shed 6 bases, with 12 bases lying between them. CDR1 and CDR2 (germline): SEHNR, FQNEAQ (reference sequence). The CDR3 DNA is TGTGCCAGCCGAGGGCCTGGGGATACGCAGTATTTT. It specifies CASRGPGDTQYF.

The rearrangement joins TRBV7-2 to TRBJ2-1; a possible D gene is TRBD2 (6 bases). This CDR3 region has 15 residues. With 0 bases removed from V and 2 bases from J, the gap between germline ends came to 8 bases. CDR1 is SGHTA, CDR2 FQGNSA, per germline. CDR3 in amino acids: CASSLAGRTYNEQFF. The CDR3 nucleotides read TGTGCCAGCAGCTTAGCGGGGAGGACCTACAATGAGCAGTTCTTC.

This clonotype occurred many times. CDR3: CSARVRETQYF. CDR3 in DNA: TGCAGTGCTAGAGTCCGGGAGACCCAGTACTTC. The genes are TRBV20-1 and TRBJ2-5; D call uncertain. V was pared by 1 base and J by 5 bases, with 5 bases between. CDR3 length: 11 amino acids. Germline CDR1 reads DFQATT; CDR2 reads SNEGSKA (reference sequence).

This clonotype was seen only a few times. The CDR3 DNA sequence: TGTGCCAGCAGCATCGGGACTTACCTTAAGGCGGGCTACACCTTC. It encodes CASSIGTYLKAGYTF. The chain uses TRBV12-3 or TRBV12-4 and TRBJ1-2; TRBD1 might be the D (5 bases). This CDR3 has 15 amino acids. The V end lost 6 bases, the J end lost 8 bases, and 22 bases lay between the germline ends.

The V gene is TRBV20-1, the J gene TRBJ2-1; weak D call: TRBD1 (5 bases). Germline V gene data show CDR1 as DFQATT and CDR2 as SNEGSKA (reference sequence). V gave up 0 bases and J gave up 5 bases, with 14 bases separating them. The CDR3 covers 15 residues. The CDR3 DNA reads TGCAGTGCTAGAGACCTAGGGGTCCCCCACAATGAGCAGTTCTTC. It yields the protein CSARDLGVPHNEQFF.

V usage is TRBV6-1 and J usage is TRBJ2-1; TRBD2 agrees at 14 bases. Germline V gene data show CDR1 as MNHNS and CDR2 as SASEGT. J was trimmed by 9 bases and V by 5 bases; bases with no gene match: 12. This CDR3 is 17 amino acids long. Written as DNA, the CDR3 is TGTGCCAGCAGTACCGGGACTAGCGGGGGCCTTCTTGGTGAGCAGTTCTTC. This gives the protein CASSTGTSGGLLGEQFF.

The chain joins TRBV2 to TRBJ1-5; no firm D call. Germline CDR1 reads SNHLY; CDR2 reads FYNNEI. The V and J ends lost 4 bases and 3 bases respectively, with 4 bases between them. There are 12 residues in the CDR3. The CDR3 here is CASSATNQPQHF. Written as DNA, the CDR3 is TGTGCCAGCAGTGCGACCAATCAGCCCCAGCATTTT.

The count of this clonotype is one. This rearrangement joins TRBV3-1 to TRBJ2-1; 7 nucleotides agree with TRBD2. This CDR3 spans 16 amino acids. Germline assignment: CDR1 LGHDT and CDR2 YNNKEL (reference sequence). The V and J ends lost 1 base and 6 bases, in that order; junction bases with no gene match: 9. CDR3 protein: CASSQAGGGSSNEQFF. CDR3 DNA: TGTGCCAGCAGCCAAGCAGGTGGCGGGAGTAGCAATGAGCAGTTCTTC.

As regards this clonotype: This sequence may be a read error, since a much larger clone differs from it by one base. The chain is built from TRBV6-5 and TRBJ1-1, with D perhaps TRBD1 (6 bases). The CDR3 runs to 13 residues. From germline, CDR1 is MNHEY and CDR2 SVGAGI. The V and J ends lost 6 bases and 1 base respectively, with 9 bases between them. The CDR3 spells CASRRGTNTEAFF. The CDR3 DNA reads as TGTGCCAGCAGGAGGGGGACGAACACTGAAGCTTTCTTT.

This sequence joins TRBV5-1 and TRBJ1-4, with 8 bases fitting TRBD1. The germline V gene has CDR1 SGHRS and CDR2 YFSETQ. V lost 4 bases to trimming and J lost 2 bases; unmatched junction nucleotides: 4. The CDR3 totals 15 residues. DNA for the CDR3: TGCGCCAGCAGCCGACAGGGGTCGACTAATGAAAAACTGTTTTTT. Translation gives CASSRQGSTNEKLFF.

Written as DNA, the CDR3 is TGCAGTGCTAGAGAGCCCCACATCCAAGAGACCCAGTACTTC. Protein sequence: CSAREPHIQETQYF. This sequence joins TRBV20-1 and TRBJ2-5; D not resolved. Trimming stripped 0 bases from V and 1 base from J, with 9 bases between. The germline CDR1 and CDR2 sequences are DFQATT and SNEGSKA (reference sequence). This CDR3 spans 14 amino acids.

The chain couples TRBV3-1 to TRBJ2-1, with TRBD2 identical over 10 bases. CDR1 LGHDT and CDR2 YNNKEL come from the germline V gene (reference sequence). This CDR3 is built from 11 residues. Losses at the gene ends were 5 bases for V and 12 bases for J; bases not matched to a gene: 1. CDR3 in amino acids: CASSTSGVQFF. The CDR3 coding sequence is TGTGCCAGCAGCACTAGCGGGGTGCAGTTCTTC.

This chain connects TRBV7-9 to TRBJ2-5, with 10 bases lining up with TRBD2. The CDR3 sequence is 16 residues long. V was pared by 5 bases and J by 11 bases, with 17 bases of the junction left unmatched. Germline CDR1 is SEHNR and CDR2 is FQNEAQ (reference sequence). This chain's CDR3 is CASSPPGTSVHNEQYF. For the CDR3, the DNA is TGTGCCAGCAGCCCCCCCGGGACTAGCGTGCACAATGAGCAGTACTTC.

This clonotype was seen a handful of times. This chain joins TRBV3-1 and TRBJ2-7, with a tentative D call TRBD1 (5 bases). Trimming cost V 4 bases and J 4 bases, with 14 bases left between them. This CDR3 is built from 14 residues. Germline CDR1 reads LGHDT; CDR2 reads YNNKEL (reference sequence). CDR3 residues: CASSLKGQTYEQYF. CDR3 nucleotides: TGTGCCAGCAGCCTCAAGGGGCAGACGTACGAGCAGTACTTC.